This TCR beta chain was identified in a study of CD8 T cells in ankylosing spondylitis. The study, taken as a whole, reports: Within matched ankylosing spondylitis synovial fluid, disease-linked clones were reportedly significantly enriched. Peripheral blood samples showed relatively rare disease-linked clones, and these clones were CD8+. Seven or eight highly homologous variants made up a TCR beta motif, and this motif appeared characteristic of ankylosing spondylitis blood.

TCR beta libraries were made by quantitative 5'-RACE with molecular barcodes. TCRdb used MiXCR to reprocess the 5' RACE reads, holding one entry per CDR3 protein. This sample has fewer than 200,000 distinct CDR3 sequences, with 18% found just once. The CDR3 covers 13 residues. CDR1 and CDR2 (germline): SQVTM, ANQGSEA. With 7 bases clipped from V and 8 bases from J, the junction kept 10 bases outside the gene matches. A word on this clonotype: The antigen is not known.

The receptor comes from a male donor under 30 with ankylosing spondylitis or in good health (not recorded which). The gene calls are TRBV29-1 and TRBJ2-3; 9 bases agree with TRBD2. Sequencing was carried out using blood, either unsorted or a sorted T cell fraction (not recorded which). The CDR3 region is CSAIRTSDATQYF. In DNA, the CDR3 is TGCAGCGCCATTCGGACTAGCGATGCTACGCAGTATTTT.